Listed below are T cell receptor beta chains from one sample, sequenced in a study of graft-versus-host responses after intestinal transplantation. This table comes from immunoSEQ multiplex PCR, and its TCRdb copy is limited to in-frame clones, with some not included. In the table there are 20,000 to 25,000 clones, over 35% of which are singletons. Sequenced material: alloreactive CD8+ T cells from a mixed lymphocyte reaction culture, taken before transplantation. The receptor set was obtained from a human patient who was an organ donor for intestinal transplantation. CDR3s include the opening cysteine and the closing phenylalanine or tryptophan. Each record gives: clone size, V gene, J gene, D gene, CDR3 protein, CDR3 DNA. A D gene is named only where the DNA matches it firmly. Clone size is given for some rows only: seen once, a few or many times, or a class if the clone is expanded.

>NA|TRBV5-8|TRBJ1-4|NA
CASSLSGKGNEKLFF
TGTGCCAGCAGCTTATCAGGGAAGGGAAATGAAAAACTGTTTTTT
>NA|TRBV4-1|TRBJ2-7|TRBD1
CASSQGGRYEQYF
TGTGCCAGCAGCCAAGGGGGCCGGTACGAGCAGTACTTC
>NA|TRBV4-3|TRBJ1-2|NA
CASSQVFATNYGYTF
TGCGCCAGCAGCCAAGTTTTTGCTACTAACTATGGCTACACCTTC
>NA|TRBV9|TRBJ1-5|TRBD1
CASSPSGQGHQPQHF
TGTGCCAGCAGCCCCTCGGGACAGGGTCATCAGCCCCAGCATTTT
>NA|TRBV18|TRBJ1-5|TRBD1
CASSFGQGPYQPQHF
TGTGCCAGCTCGTTCGGACAGGGGCCTTATCAGCCCCAGCATTTT
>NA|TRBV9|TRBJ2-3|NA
CASSVFGSTDTQYF
TGTGCCAGCAGCGTCTTCGGGAGCACAGATACGCAGTATTTT
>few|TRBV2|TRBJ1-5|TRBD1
CASGSADRGELGNQPQHF
TGTGCCAGCGGCAGCGCGGACAGGGGGGAGTTGGGCAATCAGCCCCAGCATTTT
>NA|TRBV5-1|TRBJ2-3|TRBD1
CASSLGQGADTQYF
TGCGCCAGCAGCCTGGGGCAGGGGGCAGATACGCAGTATTTT
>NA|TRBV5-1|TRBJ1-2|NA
CASSFGGPHYGYTF
TGCGCCAGCAGCTTTGGGGGGCCGCACTATGGCTACACCTTC
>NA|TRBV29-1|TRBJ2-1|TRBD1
CSVEGQGAYNEQFF
TGCAGCGTGGAGGGGCAGGGGGCCTACAATGAGCAATTCTTC
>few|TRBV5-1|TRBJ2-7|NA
CASSLGGASTYEQYF
TGCGCCAGCAGCTTAGGGGGAGCTAGTACCTACGAGCAGTACTTC
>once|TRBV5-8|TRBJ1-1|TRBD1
CASSFRGTEAFF
TGTGCCAGCAGCTTCAGGGGGACTGAAGCTTTCTTT
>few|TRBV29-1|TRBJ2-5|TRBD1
CSVEDRQGVVETQYF
TGCAGCGTTGAAGATCGACAGGGGGTCGTCGAGACCCAGTACTTC
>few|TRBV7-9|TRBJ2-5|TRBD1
CASSLSTGAETQYF
TGTGCCAGCAGCTTATCAACAGGGGCAGAGACCCAGTACTTC
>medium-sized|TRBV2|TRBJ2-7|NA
CASRRGYEQYF
TGTGCCTCTAGGAGAGGGTACGAGCAGTACTTC
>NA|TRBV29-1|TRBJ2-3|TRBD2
CSVVKASGASTDTQYF
TGCAGCGTTGTGAAGGCTAGCGGGGCCAGCACAGATACGCAGTATTTT